One sample yielded the 25 T cell receptor beta chains listed below, sequenced in a study. In TCRdb, the RT-PCR reads were re-called with MiXCR into one record per CDR3 protein. Seen here are more than 600,000 distinct CDR3 sequences, approximately 15% observed once, and the top ten hold just over 3.5%. The sequenced sample consisted of memory CD4+ T cells from blood. The source of these receptors is a female donor in good health, serving as a healthy control.

There are many counts of this clonotype. This chain connects TRBV12-3 or TRBV12-4 to TRBJ2-2; D may correspond to TRBD1 or TRBD2 (5 bases each). The CDR3 is made up of 14 amino acids. The V gene lost 8 bases and the J gene lost 6 bases, with 16 bases spanning the gap. As DNA, the CDR3 is TGTGCCAGCCGGGACCTACCCGACTCCGGGGAGCTGTTTTTT. Translated, it gives CASRDLPDSGELFF.

This rearrangement joins TRBV4-2 to TRBJ2-1, with TRBD2 matching over 11 bases. Germline-derived CDR1 and CDR2 are LGHNA and YNFKEQ. V was clipped by 5 bases and J by 4 bases; unmatched bases: 7. The CDR3 contains 16 residues. CDR3 sequence reads: CASSKQASGRYNEQFF. DNA for the CDR3: TGTGCCAGCAGCAAGCAGGCTAGCGGGAGGTACAATGAGCAGTTCTTC.

This clonotype was counted only a few times. This chain joins TRBV12-3 or TRBV12-4 and TRBJ2-6; the D call may be TRBD1 or TRBD2 (5 bases each). V shed 6 bases and J shed 2 bases, with 14 bases lying between them. The CDR3 runs to 16 residues. The CDR3 loop reads CASRMIQGAGANVLTF. In DNA form, the CDR3 reads TGTGCCAGCAGGATGATTCAGGGAGCTGGGGCCAACGTCCTGACTTTC.

The chain uses TRBV6-6 and TRBJ2-3, with D maybe TRBD1 (6 bases). Germline CDR1 reads MNHNY; CDR2 reads SVGAGI (reference sequence). The CDR3 is 15 amino acids. V lost 6 bases and J lost 3, with 16 bases in between. CDR3 amino acids: CASSGQLGATDTQYF. The CDR3 nucleotides are TGTGCCAGCAGCGGACAGTTGGGCGCTACAGATACGCAGTATTTT.

This chain links TRBV12-3 or TRBV12-4 with TRBJ2-3; 7 positions match TRBD1. There are 17 residues in the CDR3. V shed 6 bases and J 2 bases; nucleotides not matched to a gene: 14. This CDR3 is CASSRTGALFITDTQYF. The CDR3 nucleotides read TGTGCCAGCAGCCGTACAGGGGCCCTCTTTATCACAGATACGCAGTATTTT.

The J gene is TRBJ1-5, the V gene TRBV12-3 or TRBV12-4; 7 bases map to TRBD1. The J segment lost 7 bases and the V segment lost 6 bases, leaving 6 bases of the junction unmatched. This CDR3 is built from 13 residues. In nucleotides, the CDR3 is TGTGCCAGCAGCCAAACAGGGGAACAGCCCCAGCATTTT. Its translation is CASSQTGEQPQHF.

The gene calls are TRBV4-3 and TRBJ1-1; no reliable D call. This CDR3 region has 15 residues. Germline V gene lookup returns CDR1 LGHNA and CDR2 YSLEER. V was pared by 0 bases and J by 3 bases, with 11 bases between. CDR3 amino acids: CASSQDSGQDTEAFF. In nucleotides, the CDR3 is TGCGCCAGCAGCCAAGATTCCGGCCAAGACACTGAAGCTTTCTTT.

Only a few counts were recorded for this clonotype. The rearrangement links TRBV24-1 to TRBJ1-1; D call uncertain. The CDR3 covers 12 residues. V was clipped by 2 bases and J by 8 bases, with 8 bases between them. Per germline, CDR1 KGHDR and CDR2 SFDVKD. CDR3 sequence reads: CATSDWPGEAFF. In DNA, the CDR3 is TGTGCCACCAGTGATTGGCCGGGGGAAGCTTTCTTT.

This clonotype was observed many times. V usage is TRBV7-3 and J usage is TRBJ2-2; D ambiguous. With 1 base removed from V and 4 bases from J, the gap between germline ends came to 10 bases. The germline V gene encodes CDR1 SGHTA and CDR2 FQGTGA. The CDR3 runs to 15 residues. The CDR3, as DNA: TGTGCCAGCAGCTTAAACCCTCAGAGCACCGGGGAGCTGTTTTTT. Amino acids: CASSLNPQSTGELFF.

This clonotype has a handful of counts. This sequence joins TRBV20-1 and TRBJ2-1, with D hard to call. CDR1 is DFQATT, CDR2 SNEGSKA, per germline (reference sequence). Trimming took 6 bases from V and 2 from J, leaving 11 bases between them. The CDR3 spans 13 residues. The CDR3 DNA reads TGCAGTGCGGTGTACGGTCCCTACAATGAGCAGTTCTTC. This sequence encodes CSAVYGPYNEQFF.

The chain is built from TRBV5-1 and TRBJ2-7, with 7 bases matching TRBD1. The V segment lost 3 bases and the J segment 4 bases; nucleotides outside the gene matches: 4. The CDR3 totals 13 residues. The germline V gene encodes CDR1 SGHRS and CDR2 YFSETQ. The DNA for the CDR3 is TGCGCCAGCAGCTACCAGACAGGGTACGAGCAGTACTTC. It specifies CASSYQTGYEQYF. The full variable domain, its missing parts supplied by reference TRBV5-1 and TRBJ2-7, is KAGVTQTPRYLIKTRGQQVTLSCSPISGHRSVSWYQQTPGQGLQFLFEYFSETQRNKGNFPGRFSGRQFSNSRSEMNVSTLELGDSALYLCASSYQTGYEQYFGPGTRLTVT.

The rearrangement links TRBV5-1 to TRBJ1-1, with D maybe TRBD1 (5 bases). Looked up from germline, CDR1 is SGHRS and CDR2 is YFSETQ. Trimming took off 0 bases at V and 6 bases at J, with 15 bases between the two ends. The CDR3 totals 15 residues. Here the CDR3 DNA reads TGCGCCAGCAGCTTGGTCTCGGGGGAAGTCGCTGAAGCTTTCTTT. It translates to CASSLVSGEVAEAFF.

J is TRBJ2-4 and V is TRBV5-6; 13 nucleotides match TRBD2. Germline CDR1 and CDR2: SGHDT and YYEEEE. The CDR3 runs 18 residues. The V gene end was trimmed by 1 base and the J gene end by 3 bases; junction bases not matched to a gene: 7. The CDR3 DNA reads TGTGCCAGCAGCTTGACCGGACTAGCGGGAGTGAGCAAAAACATTCAGTACTTC. Translation: CASSLTGLAGVSKNIQYF.

This clonotype was seen a few times. The rearrangement links TRBV27 to TRBJ1-4, with TRBD1 matching over 7 bases. Germline CDR1 MNHEY, CDR2 SMNVEV (reference sequence). The length of the CDR3 is 16 residues. V lost 6 bases to trimming and J lost 5 bases; unmatched junction nucleotides: 12. CDR3 residues: CASSPGQNPGNEKLFF. The CDR3 DNA is TGTGCCAGCAGCCCGGGACAGAACCCTGGGAATGAAAAACTGTTTTTT.

V gene TRBV6-2 or TRBV6-3 combines with J gene TRBJ2-1, with a possible D match to TRBD2 (6 bases). Between the trimmed V and J ends, which lost 6 bases and 5 bases, there was a span of 20 bases. Germline V lookup: CDR1 MNHEY, CDR2 SVGEGT. The CDR3 sequence is 16 residues long. CDR3 in amino acids: CASRRLAWEADNEQFF. The CDR3 DNA reads TGTGCCAGCAGACGCCTAGCATGGGAGGCCGACAATGAGCAGTTCTTC.

This chain joins TRBV5-1 and TRBJ2-7; D unresolved. The germline V gene encodes CDR1 SGHRS and CDR2 YFSETQ. The V gene lost 4 bases and the J gene lost 0 bases, with 11 bases spanning the gap. The CDR3 has 14 amino acids. The CDR3 loop reads CASSQFDRSYEQYF. CDR3 DNA: TGCGCCAGCAGCCAATTCGATCGCTCCTACGAGCAGTACTTC. Complete variable domain (other parts from reference TRBV5-1 and TRBJ2-7): KAGVTQTPRYLIKTRGQQVTLSCSPISGHRSVSWYQQTPGQGLQFLFEYFSETQRNKGNFPGRFSGRQFSNSRSEMNVSTLELGDSALYLCASSQFDRSYEQYFGPGTRLTVT.

This clonotype was picked up a small number of times. This chain connects TRBV7-9 to TRBJ2-7; a possible D gene is TRBD1 (5 bases). Deletions cut 3 bases from V and 0 bases from J, with 12 bases between. CDR3 length equals 15 residues. Per germline, CDR1 SEHNR and CDR2 FQNEAQ (reference sequence). DNA of the CDR3: TGTGCCAGCAGCTTTGAAGGGGCCTACTCCTACGAGCAGTACTTC. This gives the protein CASSFEGAYSYEQYF.

This clonotype was counted a few times. The chain uses TRBV20-1 and TRBJ2-2; D may be TRBD1 (5 bases). Trimming left V 2 bases short and J 0 bases short, with 13 bases between. Germline V gene sequence: CDR1 DFQATT, CDR2 SNEGSKA (reference sequence). CDR3 length: 16 residues. The CDR3 region is CSARSKGLANTGELFF. The DNA of the CDR3 is TGCAGTGCTAGATCGAAGGGGCTCGCGAACACCGGGGAGCTGTTTTTT.

This clonotype was counted between two and nine times. The V call is TRBV11-2, the J call TRBJ2-7; 9 bases line up with TRBD2. Germline V gene lookup returns CDR1 SGHAT and CDR2 FQNNGV. V shed 1 base, J shed 2 bases, and the junction held 3 bases outside the gene matches. The CDR3 consists of 15 residues. The CDR3 region is CASSLGIAGAYEQYF. In DNA, the CDR3 is TGTGCCAGCAGCTTAGGCATAGCGGGAGCCTACGAGCAGTACTTC.

DNA for the CDR3: TGCGCCAGCAGCGAGACAGAGACCTACGAGCAGTACTTC. Protein: CASSETETYEQYF. The chain uses TRBV5-1 and TRBJ2-7, with a weak D call TRBD1 (5 bases). The CDR3 has 13 amino acids. V lost 4 bases and J lost 2, with 10 bases in between. The germline CDR1 and CDR2 sequences are SGHRS and YFSETQ.

In its sample, this clonotype was seen a few times. This sequence joins TRBV20-1 and TRBJ1-2; D remains unclear. Per the germline V gene, CDR1 is DFQATT and CDR2 is SNEGSKA (reference sequence). The CDR3 contains 12 residues. Trimming took 5 bases from V and 8 from J, leaving 15 bases between them. This chain's CDR3 is CSAVTLLTGYTF. Here the CDR3 DNA reads TGCAGTGCTGTCACTCTTTTAACGGGCTACACCTTC.

The chain carries TRBV28 and TRBJ1-1; D remains unclear. The CDR3 contains 12 residues. CDR1 and CDR2 from the germline V gene are MDHEN and SYDVKM. Trimming cost V 6 bases and J 6 bases, with 11 bases left between them. The CDR3 region is CASSTGPPEAFF. The CDR3, as DNA: TGTGCCAGCAGCACCGGGCCCCCTGAAGCTTTCTTT.

This clonotype was observed a handful of times. The chain has TRBV6-5 and TRBJ1-2; 10 bases fit TRBD1. The CDR3 length is 14 residues. Germline V gene data show CDR1 as MNHEY and CDR2 as SVGAGI. After removal of 6 bases from V and 8 bases from J, the junction contained 9 bases not matched to a gene. Here the CDR3 DNA reads TGTGCCAGCAGCCAACCGGGACAGGGGACGGGCTACACCTTC. Protein: CASSQPGQGTGYTF.

V gene TRBV7-9 combines with J gene TRBJ1-6; no reliable D call. Trimming removed 1 base at V and 8 bases at J, with 6 bases between. Germline-derived CDR1 and CDR2 are SEHNR and FQNEAQ (reference sequence). This CDR3 contains 13 residues. CDR3: CASSLVEDSPLHF. The DNA for the CDR3 is TGTGCCAGCAGCTTAGTCGAGGATTCACCCCTCCACTTT.

This rearrangement joins TRBV27 to TRBJ1-2; D possibly corresponds to TRBD1 (5 bases). Germline CDR1 MNHEY, CDR2 SMNVEV (reference sequence). This CDR3 is built from 13 residues. Trimming took off 3 bases at V and 5 bases at J, with 10 bases between the two ends. The CDR3 region has the DNA TGTGCCAGCAGTTTTTGGGACTCTTATGGCTACACCTTC. Translated, it gives CASSFWDSYGYTF.